This entry describes one TCR beta chain. The target antigen is unknown. Germline V gives CDR1 MNHEY, CDR2 SVGAGI. CDR3 length: 14 amino acids. V was pared by 0 bases and J by 2 bases, with 7 bases between. The sample comes from a study of T cells after posttransplantation cyclophosphamide. Broader study findings: Donor CD8+ memory clones often dominated recipient blood repertoires at later times. Skin or GI-infiltrating T cells shared few TRB sequences with blood. TRB clonality was highly associated with recipient CMV seropositivity and reactivation.

Busulfan-fludarabine conditioning, marrow transplant, and cyclophosphamide on days +3 and +4 were administered. The protocol was immunoSEQ multiplex PCR, while the TCRdb copy is restricted to in-frame clones and leaves out a portion. The top ten hold less than 7.5% of the sample, which has 4,000 to 4,500 clones, about 83% seen once. The TCR originated in a young adult male patient who received an allogeneic stem cell transplant from a related donor, was CMV-positive, and had no GVHD. The graft donor may be the source of some T cells. V gene TRBV6-5 combines with J gene TRBJ1-2; D call uncertain. The input for sequencing was CD4+ T cells sorted from blood, taken just over 240 days after a stem cell transplant with posttransplant cyclophosphamide. For the CDR3, the DNA is TGTGCCAGCAGTTACTCGGCAGGCAACTATGGCTACACCTTC. Its translation is CASSYSAGNYGYTF.